One sample yielded the 10 T cell receptor beta chains listed below, sequenced in a study of T cell clonotyping in hematopoietic cell transplantation. Assay used: immunoSEQ multiplex PCR; TCRdb lists only in-frame clones, some missing. Counted here are about 15,000 clones, about 83% occurring once; the ten biggest clones make up 4.2%. Sequencing used PBMCs, obtained 100 days after allogeneic stem cell transplant. All receptors come from a male patient aged 60-70 years who had an allogeneic stem cell transplant from a related donor, so the T cells may come from the graft donor. Some clones in this sample may be carry-over from other donors' samples.

The J gene is TRBJ1-2, the V gene TRBV11-3; possibly TRBD1 for D (5 bases). There are 14 residues in the CDR3. Germline assignment: CDR1 SGHNT and CDR2 YENEEA. The V end was cut by 5 bases, the J end by 6 bases, with 16 bases between. The CDR3 spells CASSNRDGRDGYTF. The CDR3 bases are TGTGCCAGCAGCAACCGGGACGGAAGGGATGGCTACACCTTC.

The genes are TRBV29-1 and TRBJ1-1; D gene unclear. The CDR3 has 12 residues. The germline V and J ends were trimmed by 4 bases and 1 base, with 7 bases remaining between them. Germline assignment: CDR1 SQVTM and CDR2 ANQGSEA. CDR3 region: CSVGRGNTEAFF. The CDR3, as DNA: TGCAGCGTTGGTCGGGGGAACACTGAAGCTTTCTTT.

The CDR3: CASSQGQDTQYF. DNA for the CDR3: TGTGCCAGCAGCCAAGGGCAGGATACGCAGTATTTT. The rearrangement links TRBV4-2 to TRBJ2-3; unclear D gene. There are 12 residues in the CDR3. V lost 1 base and J 6 bases, leaving 5 bases between the germline ends. Germline V CDR1 and CDR2: LGHNA, YNFKEQ.

The chain couples TRBV2 to TRBJ2-7; 8 positions match TRBD1. The CDR3 has 15 amino acids. V gave up 5 bases and J gave up 2 bases; unmatched junction bases: 8. From germline, CDR1 is SNHLY and CDR2 FYNNEI. CDR3 coding DNA: TGTGCCAGCAGTAGGGGACAGGCTCGCACCTACGAGCAGTACTTC. Protein product: CASSRGQARTYEQYF. Complete variable domain (other parts from reference TRBV2 and TRBJ2-7): EPEVTQTPSHQVTQMGQEVILRCVPISNHLYFYWYRQILGQKVEFLVSFYNNEISEKSEIFDDQFSVERPDGSNFTLKIRSTKLEDSAMYFCASSRGQARTYEQYFGPGTRLTVT.

The rearrangement uses TRBV14 and TRBJ2-1; D unclear. This CDR3 is built from 16 residues. The V and J ends lost 2 bases and 4 bases respectively, with 15 bases between them. Germline CDR1 reads SGHDN; CDR2 reads FVKESK. This chain's CDR3 is CASSQTLGPKYNEQFF. The DNA for the CDR3 is TGTGCCAGCAGCCAAACCCTGGGCCCTAAGTACAATGAGCAGTTCTTC.

The rearrangement links TRBV15 to TRBJ1-4; D is ambiguous. The CDR3 spans 14 residues. CDR1 and CDR2 (germline): LNHNV, YYDKDF (reference sequence). V dropped 3 bases and J dropped 0 bases, with 5 bases sitting between them. The CDR3 nucleotides read TGTGCCACCAGCAGGACCCCAACTAATGAAAAACTGTTTTTT. Residues: CATSRTPTNEKLFF.

V is TRBV5-1 and J is TRBJ1-5; 7 bases are a match to TRBD1. Trimming took 3 bases from V and 2 from J; bases not matched to a gene: 2. Germline CDR1 and CDR2: SGHRS and YFSETQ. The CDR3 is made up of 14 amino acids. The CDR3 sequence: CASSSRGGNQPQHF. Here the CDR3 DNA reads TGCGCCAGCAGCTCCAGGGGGGGCAATCAGCCCCAGCATTTT.

This sequence joins TRBV30 and TRBJ2-7; no clear D. In germline, CDR1 is GTSNPN, CDR2 SVGIG (reference sequence). The CDR3 is made up of 12 amino acids. V lost 3 bases to trimming and J lost 4 bases, with 10 bases between them. CDR3 nucleotide sequence: TGTGCCTGGAGCGCCCAAGGATACGAGCAGTACTTC. Amino acids: CAWSAQGYEQYF.

The rearrangement uses TRBV19 and TRBJ1-4; D is unclear. CDR3 length: 15 amino acids. Germline loops: CDR1 LNHDA, CDR2 SQIVND (reference sequence). Trimming shortened V by 5 bases and J by 3 bases, and 13 bases separated the two germline ends. CDR3 DNA: TGTGCCAGTAGTCCAAGGGATAGTGCTAATGAAAAACTGTTTTTT. It specifies CASSPRDSANEKLFF.

The chain has TRBV4-1 and TRBJ2-1; D unclear. This CDR3 region has 14 residues. The germline gives CDR1 MGHRA, CDR2 YSYEKL. The V end lost 6 bases, the J end lost 8 bases, and 17 bases lay between the germline ends. CDR3: CASRPTALNYEQFF. In DNA form, the CDR3 reads TGCGCCAGCAGGCCCACAGCGTTGAACTATGAGCAGTTCTTC.